This T cell receptor beta chain derives from a study of blood T cells in healthy people across ages. Study context: Capturing about one barcoded beta molecule per two T cells was achieved by template switching. Overall study results and limits: Donor CMV status was unknown, possibly confounding expanded clonotype changes. There were more naive CD4+ cells and higher diversity in long-lived donors than in aged donors. Per million T cells, the diversity of TCR beta decreased roughly linearly as age advanced.

Through a sample-barcoded 5' primer and a J-beta primer mix, a second PCR was run for roughly 6 to 11 cycles. TCRdb re-derived calls from the 5' RACE reads in MiXCR, one entry per CDR3 protein. The table records fewer than 900,000 distinct CDR3 sequences, roughly 41% of them present only once. Points on this clonotype: The antigen is unknown.

The specimen was blood. The clonotype was recovered from a woman aged 60-70 years in good health.

The CDR3 region is CSARDMSRGTATYNEQFF. CDR3 sequence (DNA): TGCAGTGCTAGAGATATGTCCCGCGGGACTGCTACTTACAATGAGCAGTTCTTC. This chain connects TRBV20-1 to TRBJ2-1, with D possibly TRBD2 on 6 matching bases. Per the germline V gene, CDR1 is DFQATT and CDR2 is SNEGSKA (reference sequence). The CDR3 is made up of 18 amino acids. Trimming took off 0 bases at V and 4 bases at J, with 22 bases between the two ends.